This T cell receptor (beta chain) stems from a study of shared clonotypes between healthy human individuals. The CDR3 extends over 21 amino acids. J lost 3 bases, V lost 0 bases, and 13 bases had no gene match. Germline CDR1 and CDR2: SGHRS and YFSETQ. Donors had no recently reported acute infections or vaccinations and were HIV-negative. Assay used: immunoSEQ multiplex PCR; TCRdb lists only in-frame clones, some missing. The table lists about 1.5 million clones, 95% to 99% of them singletons. The sample was naive CD4+ T cells sorted from blood. The subset: CD45RA+ positively selected. The chain employs TRBV5-1 and TRBJ2-2; 14 bases align to TRBD2. This receptor was identified in a man aged 25-45 years in good health. The CDR3 loop reads CASSLDSPGLAGERDTGELFF. In nucleotides, the CDR3 is TGCGCCAGCAGCTTGGACTCACCGGGACTAGCGGGAGAGAGGGACACCGGGGAGCTGTTTTTT.